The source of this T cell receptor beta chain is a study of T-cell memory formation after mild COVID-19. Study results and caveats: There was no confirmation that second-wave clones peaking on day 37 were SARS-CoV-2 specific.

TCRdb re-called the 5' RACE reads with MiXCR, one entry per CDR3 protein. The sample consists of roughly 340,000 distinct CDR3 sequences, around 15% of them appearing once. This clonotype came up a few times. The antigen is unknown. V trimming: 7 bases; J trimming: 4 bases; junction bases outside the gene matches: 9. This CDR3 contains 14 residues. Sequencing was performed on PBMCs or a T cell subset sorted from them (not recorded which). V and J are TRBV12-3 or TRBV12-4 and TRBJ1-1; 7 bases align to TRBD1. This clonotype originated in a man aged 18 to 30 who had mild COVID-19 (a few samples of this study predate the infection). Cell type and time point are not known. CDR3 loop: CASTTQGRSTEAFF. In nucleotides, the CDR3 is TGTGCCAGCACCACACAGGGGAGGAGCACTGAAGCTTTCTTT.